This T cell receptor (beta chain) was sequenced during a study of T cell changes during pregnancy in multiple sclerosis (dated 2019 in TCRdb). Regarding the complete study: In women with multiple sclerosis, the researchers looked at how the T cell repertoire shifted as pregnancy progressed.

Receptor libraries were prepared by the immunoSEQ multiplex PCR assay. This immuneACCESS table, as held by TCRdb, lists in-frame sequences with V and J called but not all clones. Of the missing ones, under half trace to an unresolved V gene in checked studies; the others have no known cause. The sample has tens of thousands of clones on record, approximately 91% of them singletons. The ten top clones hold over 1.3% of the sample. The table lists this clone with a count of one. Its cognate antigen has yet to be identified. The input lacks base qualities; no much larger clone sits a single base away. The source was peripheral blood, collected in the second trimester of pregnancy. This receptor was taken from a female donor with multiple sclerosis, enrolled in a pregnancy study.

The CDR3 region: CASSSDRRSYGYTF. The DNA is as follows: TGTGCCAGCAGTTCGGACAGGAGGAGCTATGGCTACACCTTC. The chain is assembled from TRBV6-5 and TRBJ1-2; TRBD1 agrees with 7 junctional bases. Reading the germline V gene gives CDR1 MNHEY and CDR2 SVGAGI. The CDR3 numbers 14 residues from cysteine through phenylalanine. Just CDR3 DNA is preserved here, 42 bases in frame from base 1. Ends trimmed: V by 4 bases, J by 4 bases; bases unmatched to a gene: 6.